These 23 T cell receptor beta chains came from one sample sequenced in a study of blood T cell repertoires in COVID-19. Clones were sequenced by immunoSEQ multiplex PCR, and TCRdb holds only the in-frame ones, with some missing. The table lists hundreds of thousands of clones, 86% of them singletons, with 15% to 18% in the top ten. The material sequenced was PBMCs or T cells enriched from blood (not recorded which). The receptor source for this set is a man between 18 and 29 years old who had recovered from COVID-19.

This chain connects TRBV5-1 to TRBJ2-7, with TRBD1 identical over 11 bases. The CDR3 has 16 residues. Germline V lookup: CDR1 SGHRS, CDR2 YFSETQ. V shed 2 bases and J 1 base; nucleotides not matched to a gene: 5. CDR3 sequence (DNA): TGCGCCAGCAGCTTAGGGACAGGGGGATGGTCCTACGAGCAGTACTTC. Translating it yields CASSLGTGGWSYEQYF.

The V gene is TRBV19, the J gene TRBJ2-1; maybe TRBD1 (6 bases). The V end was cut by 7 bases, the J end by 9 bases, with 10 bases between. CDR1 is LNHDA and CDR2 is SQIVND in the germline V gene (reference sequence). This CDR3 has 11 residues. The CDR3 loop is CASTGGSEQFF. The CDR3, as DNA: TGTGCCAGTACTGGGGGCAGTGAGCAGTTCTTC.

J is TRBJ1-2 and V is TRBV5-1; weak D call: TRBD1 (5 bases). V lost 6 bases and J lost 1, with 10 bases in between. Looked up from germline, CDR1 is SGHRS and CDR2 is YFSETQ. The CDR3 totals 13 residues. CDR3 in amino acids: CASTWGGNYGYTF. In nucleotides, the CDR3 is TGCGCCAGCACCTGGGGGGGTAACTATGGCTACACCTTC. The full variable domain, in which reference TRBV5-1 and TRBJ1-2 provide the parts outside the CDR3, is KAGVTQTPRYLIKTRGQQVTLSCSPISGHRSVSWYQQTPGQGLQFLFEYFSETQRNKGNFPGRFSGRQFSNSRSEMNVSTLELGDSALYLCASTWGGNYGYTFGSGTRLTVV.

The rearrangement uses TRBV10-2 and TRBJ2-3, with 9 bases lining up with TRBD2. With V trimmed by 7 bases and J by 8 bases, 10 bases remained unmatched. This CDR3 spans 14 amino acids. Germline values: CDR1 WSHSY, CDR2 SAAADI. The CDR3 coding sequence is TGCGCCAGCACCACGGCGGGAGGGCAGACTACGCAGTATTTT. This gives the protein CASTTAGGQTTQYF.

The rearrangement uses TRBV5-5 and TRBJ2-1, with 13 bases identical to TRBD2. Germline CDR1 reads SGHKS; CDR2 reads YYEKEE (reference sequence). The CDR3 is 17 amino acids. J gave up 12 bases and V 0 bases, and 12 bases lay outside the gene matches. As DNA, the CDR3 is TGTGCCAGCAGCTTGGAAAGTTTACTAGCGGGAGGGGGAGGGCAGTTCTTC. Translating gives CASSLESLLAGGGGQFF.

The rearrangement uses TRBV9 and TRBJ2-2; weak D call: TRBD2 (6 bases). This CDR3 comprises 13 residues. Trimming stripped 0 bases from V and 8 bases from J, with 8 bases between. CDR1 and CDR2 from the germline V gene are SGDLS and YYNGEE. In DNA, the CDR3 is TGTGCCAGCAGCGTAGTTGGGAGGGGGGAGCTGTTTTTT. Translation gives CASSVVGRGELFF.

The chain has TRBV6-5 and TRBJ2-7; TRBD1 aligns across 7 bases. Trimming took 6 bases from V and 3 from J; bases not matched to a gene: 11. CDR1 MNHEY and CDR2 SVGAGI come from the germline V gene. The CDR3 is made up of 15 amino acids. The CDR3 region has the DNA TGTGCCAGCAGGAAAATCGACACAGGGGACTACGAGCAGTACTTC. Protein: CASRKIDTGDYEQYF.

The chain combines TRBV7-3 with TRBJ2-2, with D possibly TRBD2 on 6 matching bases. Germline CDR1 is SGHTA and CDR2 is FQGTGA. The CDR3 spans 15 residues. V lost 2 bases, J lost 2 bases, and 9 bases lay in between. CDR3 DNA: TGTGCCAGCAGCTTATTCGGGGGTAACACCGGGGAGCTGTTTTTT. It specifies CASSLFGGNTGELFF.

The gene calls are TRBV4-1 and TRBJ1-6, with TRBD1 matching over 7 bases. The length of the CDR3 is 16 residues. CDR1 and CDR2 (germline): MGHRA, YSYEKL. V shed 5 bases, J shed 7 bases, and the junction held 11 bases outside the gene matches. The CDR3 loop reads CASSAPGQVLNSPLHF. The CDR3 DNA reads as TGCGCCAGCAGCGCCCCAGGACAGGTGTTAAATTCACCCCTCCACTTT.

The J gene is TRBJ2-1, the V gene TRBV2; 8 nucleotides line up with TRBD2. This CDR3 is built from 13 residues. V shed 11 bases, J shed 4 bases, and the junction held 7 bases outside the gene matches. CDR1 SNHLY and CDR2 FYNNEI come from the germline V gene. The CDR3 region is CACRASGYNEQFF. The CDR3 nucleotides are TGTGCCTGCCGGGCTAGCGGGTACAATGAGCAGTTCTTC.

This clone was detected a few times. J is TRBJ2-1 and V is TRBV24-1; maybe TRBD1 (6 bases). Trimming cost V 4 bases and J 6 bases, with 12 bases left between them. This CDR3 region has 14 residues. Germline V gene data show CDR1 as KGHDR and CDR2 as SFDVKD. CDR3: CATSEWGHANEQFF. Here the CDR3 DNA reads TGTGCCACCAGTGAATGGGGACACGCCAATGAGCAGTTCTTC.

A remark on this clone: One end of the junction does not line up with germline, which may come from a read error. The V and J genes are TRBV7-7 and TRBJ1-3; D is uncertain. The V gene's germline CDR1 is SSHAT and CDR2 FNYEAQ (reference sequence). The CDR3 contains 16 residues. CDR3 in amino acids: CASSPNTASSGNTIYF. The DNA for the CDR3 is TGTGCTAGCAGCCCTAATACTGCTAGCTCTGGAAACACCATATATTTT. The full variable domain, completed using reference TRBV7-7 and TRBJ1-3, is GAGVSQSPRYKVTKRGQDVTLRCDPISSHATLYWYQQALGQGPEFLTYFNYEAQPDKSGLPSDRFSAERPEGSISTLTIQRTEQRDSAMYRCASSPNTASSGNTIYFGEGSWLTVV.

The CDR3 DNA follows: TGTGCCAGCAGTGAGTCAGGGGGAGCGCCTAACTATGGCTACACCTTC. It encodes CASSESGGAPNYGYTF. The V call is TRBV6-4, the J call TRBJ1-2; 7 bases are shared with TRBD1. Germline trimming cut 3 bases from V and 0 bases from J; bases unmatched to any gene: 7. CDR1 MRHNA and CDR2 SNTAGT come from the germline V gene. The length of the CDR3 is 16 residues.

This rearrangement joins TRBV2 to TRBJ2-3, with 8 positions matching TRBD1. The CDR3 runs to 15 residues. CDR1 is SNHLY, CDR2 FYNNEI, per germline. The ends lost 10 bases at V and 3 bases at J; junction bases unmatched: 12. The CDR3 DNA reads TGTGCCATTCTGAGGCGGGACAGGCTGACAGATACGCAGTATTTT. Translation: CAILRRDRLTDTQYF.

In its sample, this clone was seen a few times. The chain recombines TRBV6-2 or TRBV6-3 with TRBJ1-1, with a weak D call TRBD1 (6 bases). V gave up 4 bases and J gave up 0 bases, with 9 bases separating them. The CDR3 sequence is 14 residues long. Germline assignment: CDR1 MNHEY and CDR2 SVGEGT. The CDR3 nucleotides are TGTGCCAGCAGTTTCAGGGGCATGAACACTGAAGCTTTCTTT. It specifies CASSFRGMNTEAFF.

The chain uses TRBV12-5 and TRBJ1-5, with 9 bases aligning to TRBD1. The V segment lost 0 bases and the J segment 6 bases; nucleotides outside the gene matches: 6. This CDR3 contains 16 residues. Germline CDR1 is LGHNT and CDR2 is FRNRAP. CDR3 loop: CASGLVLGQGPQPQHF. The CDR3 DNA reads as TGTGCTAGTGGTTTGGTACTGGGACAGGGTCCTCAGCCCCAGCATTTT. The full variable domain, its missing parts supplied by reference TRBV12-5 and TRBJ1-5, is DARVTQTPRHKVTEMGQEVTMRCQPILGHNTVFWYRQTMMQGLELLAYFRNRAPLDDSGMPKDRFSAEMPDATLATLKIQPSEPRDSAVYFCASGLVLGQGPQPQHFGDGTRLSIL.

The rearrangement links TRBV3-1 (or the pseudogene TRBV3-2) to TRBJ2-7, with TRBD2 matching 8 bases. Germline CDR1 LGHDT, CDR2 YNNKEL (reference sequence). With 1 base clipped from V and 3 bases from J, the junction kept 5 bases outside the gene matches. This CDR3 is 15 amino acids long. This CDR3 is CASSQASGGSYEQYF. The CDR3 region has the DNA TGTGCCAGCAGCCAAGCCTCGGGAGGGAGCTACGAGCAGTACTTC.

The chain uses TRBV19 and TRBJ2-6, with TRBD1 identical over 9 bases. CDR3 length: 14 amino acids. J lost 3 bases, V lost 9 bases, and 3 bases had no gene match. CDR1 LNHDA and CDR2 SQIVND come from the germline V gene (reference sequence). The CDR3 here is CASRDRVGANVLTF. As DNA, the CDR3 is TGTGCCAGCCGGGACAGGGTTGGGGCCAACGTCCTGACTTTC.

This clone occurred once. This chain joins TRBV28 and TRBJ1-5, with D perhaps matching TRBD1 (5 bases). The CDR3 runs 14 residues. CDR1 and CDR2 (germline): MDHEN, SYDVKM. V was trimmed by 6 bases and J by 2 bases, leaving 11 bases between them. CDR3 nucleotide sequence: TGTGCCAGCAGGAAGGGGATGGGCAATCAGCCCCAGCATTTT. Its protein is CASRKGMGNQPQHF. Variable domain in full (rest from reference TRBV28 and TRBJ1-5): DVKVTQSSRYLVKRTGEKVFLECVQDMDHENMFWYRQDPGLGLRLIYFSYDVKMKEKGDIPEGYSVSREKKERFSLILESASTNQTSMYLCASRKGMGNQPQHFGDGTRLSIL.

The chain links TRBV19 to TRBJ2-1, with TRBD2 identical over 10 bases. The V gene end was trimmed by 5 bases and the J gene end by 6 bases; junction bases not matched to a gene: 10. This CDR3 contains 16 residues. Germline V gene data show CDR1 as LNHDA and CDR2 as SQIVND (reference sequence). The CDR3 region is CASSLSSGGVSNEQFF. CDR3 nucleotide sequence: TGTGCCAGTAGTTTATCTAGCGGGGGTGTCTCCAATGAGCAGTTCTTC.

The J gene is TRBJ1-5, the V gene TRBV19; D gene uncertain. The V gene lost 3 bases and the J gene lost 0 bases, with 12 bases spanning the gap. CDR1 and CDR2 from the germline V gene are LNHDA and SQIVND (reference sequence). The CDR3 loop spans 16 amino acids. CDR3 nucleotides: TGTGCCAGTAGTATTCTGGGCAGCAATAGCAATCAGCCCCAGCATTTT. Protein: CASSILGSNSNQPQHF.

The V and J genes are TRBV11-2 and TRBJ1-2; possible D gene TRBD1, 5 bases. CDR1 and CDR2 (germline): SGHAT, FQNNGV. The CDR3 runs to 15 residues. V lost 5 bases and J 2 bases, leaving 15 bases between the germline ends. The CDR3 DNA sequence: TGTGCCAGCAGCCCCGGACACCTGGGCAACTATGGCTACACCTTC. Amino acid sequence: CASSPGHLGNYGYTF.

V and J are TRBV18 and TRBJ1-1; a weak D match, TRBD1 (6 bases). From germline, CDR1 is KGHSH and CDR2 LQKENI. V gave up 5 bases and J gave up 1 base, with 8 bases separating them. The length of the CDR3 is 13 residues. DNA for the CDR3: TGTGCCAGCTCATCGGGACAGAACACTGAAGCTTTCTTT. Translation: CASSSGQNTEAFF.